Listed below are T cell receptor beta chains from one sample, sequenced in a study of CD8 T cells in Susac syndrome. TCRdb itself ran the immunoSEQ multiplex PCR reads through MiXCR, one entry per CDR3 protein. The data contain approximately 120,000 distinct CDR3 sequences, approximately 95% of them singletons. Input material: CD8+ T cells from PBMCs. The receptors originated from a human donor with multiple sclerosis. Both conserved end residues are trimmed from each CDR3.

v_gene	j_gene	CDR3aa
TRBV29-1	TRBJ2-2	SVDVGTPNTGELF
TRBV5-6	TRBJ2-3	ASLRLGTDTQY
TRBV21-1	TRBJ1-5	ASIQEGGRPQH
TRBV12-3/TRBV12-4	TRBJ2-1	ASSQEYSQGNEQF
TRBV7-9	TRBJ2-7	ASSRPGQGGEQY
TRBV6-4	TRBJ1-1	ASRGDAGDEAF
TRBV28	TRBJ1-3	ASSFPGDWHSGNTIY
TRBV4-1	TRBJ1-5	ASSLGQTQPQH
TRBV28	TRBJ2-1	ASSSDQPGQVGYNEQF
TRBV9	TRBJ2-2	ASSVGGVGNTGELF
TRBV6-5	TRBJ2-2	ASSPFDWGGGELF
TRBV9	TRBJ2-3	ASSVGSSGGPDTQY
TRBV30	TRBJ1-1	AWSADPEAF
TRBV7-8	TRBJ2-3	AGTAGGKQY
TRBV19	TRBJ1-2	ASGTGARGYT
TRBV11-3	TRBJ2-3	ASSLDFRDTQY
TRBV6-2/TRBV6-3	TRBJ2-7	ASSYVGATYEQY
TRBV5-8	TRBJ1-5	ASSLVQGPRGPQH
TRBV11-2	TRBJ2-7	ASSLIGTSSYEQY
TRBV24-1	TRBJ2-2	ATSGRESMGELF
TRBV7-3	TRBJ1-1	ASSLTAGHTEAF
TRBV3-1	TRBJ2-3	ASSQGSQAWADTQY
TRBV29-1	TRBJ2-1	SVRTPSGREYNEQF
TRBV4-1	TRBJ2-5	ASRDFPYQETQY
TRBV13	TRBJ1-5	ASSLARTGSGGQPQH
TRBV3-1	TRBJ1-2	ASSQGDRLARPNYGYT
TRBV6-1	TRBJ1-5	ASSNMRDSNQPQH
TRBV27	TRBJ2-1	ASSLLGVNEQF
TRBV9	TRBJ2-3	ASSARTPPSSTDTQY
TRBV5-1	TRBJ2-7	ASTHRYRADEQY
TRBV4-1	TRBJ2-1	ASSQVSADDEQF
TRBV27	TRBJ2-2	ASTPGAATGELF
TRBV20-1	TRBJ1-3	SATNRDLGNTIY
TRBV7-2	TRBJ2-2	ASSLYGRGRGTGELF
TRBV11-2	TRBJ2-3	ASSLRLAGGLPATDTQY
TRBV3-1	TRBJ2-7	ASSQVGGLTVDEQY
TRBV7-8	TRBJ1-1	ASSLGRLNTEAF
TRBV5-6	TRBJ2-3	ASSHWAGGNTDTQY
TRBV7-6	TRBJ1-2	ASSPGQFLGYT
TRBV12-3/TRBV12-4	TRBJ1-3	ASSLALRPISGNTIY
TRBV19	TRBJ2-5	ASSIGHGQETQY
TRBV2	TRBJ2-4	ASSGSQLAKNIQY
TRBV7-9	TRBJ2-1	ASSPPGQIYNEQF
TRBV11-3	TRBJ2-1	ASSSEQLGGKEQF
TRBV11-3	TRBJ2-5	ASGGTSGGRETQY
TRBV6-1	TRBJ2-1	ASSEAGTGYHNEQF
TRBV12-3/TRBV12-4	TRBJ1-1	ASRGKGSTEAF
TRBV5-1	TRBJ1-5	ASSLESNLNQPQH
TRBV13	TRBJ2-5	ASSLGLGGPRWTQY
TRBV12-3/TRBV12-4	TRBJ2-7	ASSPSGSYEQY
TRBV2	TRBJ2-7	ASSVPRAQNYEQY
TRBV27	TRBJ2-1	ASRRSDEQF
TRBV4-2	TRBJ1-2	ASSQVLGLDGYT
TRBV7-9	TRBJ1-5	ASSQGAYNQPQH
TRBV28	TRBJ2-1	ASSLRPTGPNEQF
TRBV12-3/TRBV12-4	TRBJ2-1	ASSFVSGREQF
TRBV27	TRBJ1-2	ASRPLQGNYGYT
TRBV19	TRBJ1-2	ALGDGDYGYT
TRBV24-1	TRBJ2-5	ATSDLGGVEGETQY